This T cell receptor (beta chain) derives from a study of blood T cell repertoires in COVID-19. Germline lookup yields CDR1 SGHNT and CDR2 YYREEE (reference sequence). The CDR3 is 15 residues long. Trimming removed 5 bases at V and 4 bases at J, with 18 bases between. Original processing methods: How many nucleated cells were present was estimated from reference gene primer amplification. Profiling relied on immunoSEQ multiplex PCR, and the TCRdb table lists in-frame clones only, not all of them. The D gene and trimming were derived from the DNA, and the V and J assignments and clone size from that table. The repertoire holds tens of thousands of clones, with approximately 75% as singletons.

The TCR originated in a boy aged 2-15 years with active or convalescent COVID-19. This rearrangement joins TRBV5-4 to TRBJ1-2; a weak D match, TRBD1 (5 bases). Sequenced input: peripheral blood. The CDR3 region has the DNA TGTGCCAGCAGGCTGGCGCTCGACAGCCTCTATGGCTACACCTTC. Protein sequence: CASRLALDSLYGYTF. The entire variable domain, with the rest obtained from reference TRBV5-4 and TRBJ1-2, is as follows: ETGVTQSPTHLIKTRGQQVTLRCSSQSGHNTVSWYQQALGQGPQFIFQYYREEENGRGNFPPRFSGLQFPNYSSELNVNALELDDSALYLCASRLALDSLYGYTFGSGTRLTVV.